This TCR beta chain was captured by sequencing in a study of identical twins. Per germline, CDR1 SGDLS and CDR2 YYNGEE. Trimming stripped 1 base from V and 4 bases from J, with 11 bases between. The CDR3 contains 15 residues. TCRdb redid the calling of the 5' RACE reads with MiXCR, one entry per CDR3 protein. The data contain nearly 900,000 distinct CDR3 sequences, about 12% of them singletons. This sample also appeared in a second study, on yellow fever vaccine responses in identical twins.

The chain employs TRBV9 and TRBJ2-2; D gene unclear. The TCR originated in a woman aged 18 to 35 in good health. Sequencing used PBMCs. CDR3 sequence: CASSVSALGTGELFF. DNA for the CDR3: TGTGCCAGCAGCGTATCCGCCTTGGGCACCGGGGAGCTGTTTTTT.